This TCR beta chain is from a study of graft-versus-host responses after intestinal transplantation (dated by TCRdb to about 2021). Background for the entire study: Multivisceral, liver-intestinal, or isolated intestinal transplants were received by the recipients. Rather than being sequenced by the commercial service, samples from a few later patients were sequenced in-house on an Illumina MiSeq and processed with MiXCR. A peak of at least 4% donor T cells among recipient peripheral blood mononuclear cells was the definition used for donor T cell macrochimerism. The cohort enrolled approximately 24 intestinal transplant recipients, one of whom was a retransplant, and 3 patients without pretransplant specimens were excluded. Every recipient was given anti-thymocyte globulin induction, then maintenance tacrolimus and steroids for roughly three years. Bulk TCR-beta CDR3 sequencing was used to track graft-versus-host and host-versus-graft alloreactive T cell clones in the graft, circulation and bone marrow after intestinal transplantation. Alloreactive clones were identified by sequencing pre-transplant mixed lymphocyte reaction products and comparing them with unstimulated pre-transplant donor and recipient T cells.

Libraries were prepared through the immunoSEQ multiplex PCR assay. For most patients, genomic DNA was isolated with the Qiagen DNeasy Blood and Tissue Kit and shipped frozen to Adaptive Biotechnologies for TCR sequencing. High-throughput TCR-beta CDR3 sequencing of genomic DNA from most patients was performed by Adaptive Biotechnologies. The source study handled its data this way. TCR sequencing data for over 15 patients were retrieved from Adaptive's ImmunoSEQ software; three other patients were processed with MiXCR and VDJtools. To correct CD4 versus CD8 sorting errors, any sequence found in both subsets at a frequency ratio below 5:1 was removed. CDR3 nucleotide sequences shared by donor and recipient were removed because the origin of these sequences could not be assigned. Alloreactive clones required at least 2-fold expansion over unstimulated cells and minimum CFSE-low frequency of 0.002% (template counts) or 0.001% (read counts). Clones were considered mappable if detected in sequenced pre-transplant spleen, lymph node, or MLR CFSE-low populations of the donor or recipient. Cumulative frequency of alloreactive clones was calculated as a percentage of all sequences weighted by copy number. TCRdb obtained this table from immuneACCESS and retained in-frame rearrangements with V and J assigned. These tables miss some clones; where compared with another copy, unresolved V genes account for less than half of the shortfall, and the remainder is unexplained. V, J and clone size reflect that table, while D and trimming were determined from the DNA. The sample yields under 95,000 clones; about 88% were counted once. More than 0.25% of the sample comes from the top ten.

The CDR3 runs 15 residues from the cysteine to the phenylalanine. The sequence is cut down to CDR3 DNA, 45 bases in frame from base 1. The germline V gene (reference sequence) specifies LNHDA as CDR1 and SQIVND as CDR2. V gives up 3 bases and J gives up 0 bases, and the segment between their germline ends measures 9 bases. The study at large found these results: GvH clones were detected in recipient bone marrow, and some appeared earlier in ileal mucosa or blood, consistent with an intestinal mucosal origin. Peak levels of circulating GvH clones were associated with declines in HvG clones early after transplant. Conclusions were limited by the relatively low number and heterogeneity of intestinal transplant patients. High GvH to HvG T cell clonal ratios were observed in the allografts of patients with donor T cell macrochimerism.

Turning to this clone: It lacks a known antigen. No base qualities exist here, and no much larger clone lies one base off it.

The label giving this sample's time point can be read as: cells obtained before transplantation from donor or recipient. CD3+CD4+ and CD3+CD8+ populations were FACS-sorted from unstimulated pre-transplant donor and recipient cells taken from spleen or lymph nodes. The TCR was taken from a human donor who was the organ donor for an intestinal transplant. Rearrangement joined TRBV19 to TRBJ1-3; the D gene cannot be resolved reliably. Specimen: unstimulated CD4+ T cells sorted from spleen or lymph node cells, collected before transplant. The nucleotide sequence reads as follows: TGTGCCAGTAGTATTCAGTCAGACTCTGGAAACACCATATATTTT. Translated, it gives CASSIQSDSGNTIYF.